This TCR beta chain was captured by sequencing in a study of blood T cell repertoires in COVID-19. Study details: Italy, Spain and the United States were the sources of the convalescent and acute COVID-19 samples.

Germline V gives CDR1 MNHEY, CDR2 SVGAGI. V lost 5 bases and J 0 bases, leaving 9 bases between the germline ends. The CDR3 consists of 14 residues. This clone was seen only once. Source study methods: Nucleated cell number was recorded as an estimate derived from reference gene primer amplification. Using immunoSEQ multiplex PCR, the repertoire was profiled, and TCRdb retains in-frame clones only, with some absent. The DNA was the basis for D and trimming; V, J and clone size are from that table. The table lists under 200,000 clones, more than 75% of them singletons. Patients from Seattle were sampled longitudinally, starting during active infection.

Sequences were obtained from peripheral blood. The V call is TRBV6-5, the J call TRBJ2-3; D remains ambiguous. The TCR comes from a woman aged 40 to 50 with COVID-19, enrolled during active disease. For the CDR3, the DNA is TGTGCCAGCAGTAGTGGGCCTAGCACAGATACGCAGTATTTT. Its protein product is CASSSGPSTDTQYF.